This passage covers 30 T cell receptor beta chains from one sample sequenced in a study of blood T cell repertoires in COVID-19. This table comes from immunoSEQ multiplex PCR, and its TCRdb copy is limited to in-frame clones, with some not included. The sample carries fewer than 500,000 clones, about 90% recorded once. The sample comprised peripheral blood. These receptors all stem from a man between 18 and 29 years old with COVID-19, enrolled during active disease.

The rearrangement uses TRBV6-5 and TRBJ2-1; no definite D call. This CDR3 is 11 amino acids long. Deletions cut 5 bases from V and 6 bases from J, with 5 bases between. CDR1 is MNHEY, CDR2 SVGAGI, per germline. The CDR3: CASSTTNEQFF. Written as DNA, the CDR3 is TGTGCCAGCAGTACTACCAATGAGCAGTTCTTC.

This chain connects TRBV5-1 to TRBJ1-6; weak D call: TRBD1 (6 bases). Trimming stripped 1 base from V and 7 bases from J, with 12 bases between. Germline V CDR1 and CDR2: SGHRS, YFSETQ. The CDR3 is 15 residues long. The CDR3 DNA is TGCGCCAGCAGCTTGCAGGGGCAGCGAAATTCACCCCTCCACTTT. Its translation: CASSLQGQRNSPLHF.

The genes are TRBV19 and TRBJ1-5, with a possible D match to TRBD1 (6 bases). In germline, CDR1 is LNHDA, CDR2 SQIVND (reference sequence). Trimming left V 7 bases short and J 4 bases short, with 8 bases between. This CDR3 has 12 residues. DNA for the CDR3: TGTGCCAGTAACCAGGGGAATCAGCCCCAGCATTTT. This sequence encodes CASNQGNQPQHF.

This clone occurred once. The V call is TRBV25-1, the J call TRBJ1-1; 9 nucleotides align to TRBD1. After removal of 10 bases from V and 1 base from J, the junction contained 4 bases not matched to a gene. Germline lookup yields CDR1 MGHDK and CDR2 SYGVNS. CDR3 length: 13 residues. CDR3 nucleotides: TGTGCCACCCAGGGACAGGGGAACACTGAAGCTTTCTTT. As protein: CATQGQGNTEAFF. The whole variable domain, remainder taken from reference TRBV25-1 and TRBJ1-1, is EADIYQTPRYLVIGTGKKITLECSQTMGHDKMYWYQQDPGMELHLIHYSYGVNSTEKGDLSSESTVSRIRTEHFPLTLESARPSHTSQYLCATQGQGNTEAFFGQGTRLTVV.

This rearrangement joins TRBV2 to TRBJ2-5; 14 bases match TRBD2. V gave up 6 bases and J gave up 4 bases; unmatched junction bases: 4. CDR3 length: 15 residues. Germline V gene sequence: CDR1 SNHLY, CDR2 FYNNEI. The chain's CDR3 is CASSRLAGGRETQYF. CDR3 coding DNA: TGTGCCAGCAGCAGACTAGCGGGGGGGCGAGAGACCCAGTACTTC.

This chain joins TRBV19 and TRBJ1-1; D gene uncertain. The V end lost 5 bases, the J end lost 1 base, and 5 bases lay between the germline ends. The CDR3 runs to 12 residues. Germline CDR1 and CDR2: LNHDA and SQIVND (reference sequence). The CDR3 protein is CASSSGNTEAFF. CDR3 nucleotides: TGTGCCAGTAGTTCCGGGAACACTGAAGCTTTCTTT.

The chain carries TRBV21-1 and TRBJ2-7; the D call TRBD1 from the table was never checked on the DNA. TRBV21-1 is designated a pseudogene. The CDR3 spans 14 residues. The CDR3 DNA is TGTGCCAGCTGGATCCAGACACCCTCCTACGAGCAGTACTTC. Its translation: CASWIQTPSYEQYF.

The chain employs TRBV2 and TRBJ2-3; maybe TRBD2 (6 bases). The V gene lost 4 bases and the J gene lost 3 bases, with 8 bases spanning the gap. The CDR3 covers 13 residues. Germline V gives CDR1 SNHLY, CDR2 FYNNEI. The CDR3 loop reads CASSALATDTQYF. Here the CDR3 DNA reads TGTGCCAGCAGTGCCCTAGCGACAGATACGCAGTATTTT.

The rearrangement joins TRBV11-3 to TRBJ2-3; unclear D gene. CDR3 length equals 14 residues. With 6 bases removed from V and 2 bases from J, the gap between germline ends came to 12 bases. The germline V gene has CDR1 SGHNT and CDR2 YENEEA. The CDR3 bases are TGTGCCAGCAGGCCCCCTCGCGTCACAGATACGCAGTATTTT. Translated: CASRPPRVTDTQYF.

V usage is TRBV7-3 and J usage is TRBJ2-2; TRBD2 agrees at 12 bases. Germline loops: CDR1 SGHTA, CDR2 FQGTGA. The CDR3 spans 16 residues. Losses at the gene ends were 6 bases for V and 6 bases for J; bases not matched to a gene: 8. CDR3 coding DNA: TGTGCCAGCAGACCATCTAGCGGGAGGGAGTCCGGGGAGCTGTTTTTT. Its protein is CASRPSSGRESGELFF. Full variable domain (rest looked up from reference TRBV7-3 and TRBJ2-2): GAGVSQTPSNKVTEKGKYVELRCDPISGHTALYWYRQSLGQGPEFLIYFQGTGAADDSGLPNDRFFAVRPEGSVSTLKIQRTERGDSAVYLCASRPSSGRESGELFFGEGSRLTVL.

The chain combines TRBV7-3 with TRBJ2-1; the D gene is possibly TRBD2 (5 bases). CDR3 length: 15 amino acids. Per germline, CDR1 SGHTA and CDR2 FQGTGA. Deletions cut 5 bases from V and 5 bases from J, with 16 bases between. CDR3 DNA sequence: TGTGCCAGCAGCCGTCTCGGCGGGCTGAACAATGAGCAGTTCTTC. It encodes CASSRLGGLNNEQFF. The full variable domain, with the rest looked up from reference TRBV7-3 and TRBJ2-1, is GAGVSQTPSNKVTEKGKYVELRCDPISGHTALYWYRQSLGQGPEFLIYFQGTGAADDSGLPNDRFFAVRPEGSVSTLKIQRTERGDSAVYLCASSRLGGLNNEQFFGPGTRLTVL.

This chain connects TRBV28 to TRBJ1-5; TRBD1 agrees at 10 bases. Trimming removed 3 bases from V and 2 bases from J; junction bases left unmatched: 4. This CDR3 spans 16 amino acids. Germline loops: CDR1 MDHEN, CDR2 SYDVKM. The CDR3 DNA sequence: TGTGCCAGCAGTTTCCCCGGGACAGGGGGCAATCAGCCCCAGCATTTT. Protein sequence: CASSFPGTGGNQPQHF.

The chain carries TRBV5-1 and TRBJ2-5; the D gene is possibly TRBD2 (6 bases). Germline V gene sequence: CDR1 SGHRS, CDR2 YFSETQ. With 5 bases removed from V and 4 bases from J, the gap between germline ends came to 9 bases. The length of the CDR3 is 12 residues. The CDR3 DNA reads as TGCGCCAGCAGGGAGGGAGGAGAGACCCAGTACTTC. Protein product: CASREGGETQYF.

This clone has a single count. The chain joins TRBV27 to TRBJ2-3, with D perhaps matching TRBD2 (6 bases). The V gene lost 2 bases and the J gene lost 5 bases, with 20 bases spanning the gap. The germline CDR1 and CDR2 sequences are MNHEY and SMNVEV (reference sequence). The CDR3 has 17 residues. The CDR3 is CASSLISRGVRRDTQYF. CDR3 coding DNA: TGTGCCAGCAGTTTAATTTCCCGCGGGGTTAGGCGAGATACGCAGTATTTT.

The CDR3 DNA reads as TGTGCCAGCAGCCAAGATCACAGGGGGGGAACCCAGTACTTC. Translated: CASSQDHRGGTQYF. J is TRBJ2-5 and V is TRBV3-1 (or the pseudogene TRBV3-2), with a tentative D call TRBD1 (8 bases). The CDR3 runs to 14 residues. Germline CDR1 reads LGHDT; CDR2 reads YNNKEL (reference sequence). Between the trimmed V and J ends, which lost 0 bases and 8 bases, there was a span of 13 bases.

The chain employs TRBV7-9 and TRBJ2-7; 9 bases line up with TRBD2. Germline V gene lookup returns CDR1 SEHNR and CDR2 FQNEAQ (reference sequence). The CDR3 is made up of 17 amino acids. V lost 4 bases and J lost 4; bases outside the gene matches: 14. The DNA of the CDR3 is TGTGCCAGCAGCTCCCCTATGAAGGGAGCGGGAGGATACGAGCAGTACTTC. Translating gives CASSSPMKGAGGYEQYF.

V is TRBV7-8 and J is TRBJ2-3; 9 nucleotides agree with TRBD2. Germline V gene sequence: CDR1 SGHVS, CDR2 FQNEAQ. The CDR3 has 17 residues. V trimming: 4 bases; J trimming: 7 bases; junction bases outside the gene matches: 15. Written as DNA, the CDR3 is TGTGCCAGCAGCTCGGGCTGGGGGCGGGGGGGCCCAAATACGCAGTATTTT. Its translation is CASSSGWGRGGPNTQYF. The whole variable domain, filled in from reference TRBV7-8 and TRBJ2-3, reads GAGVSQSPRYKVAKRGQDVALRCDPISGHVSLFWYQQALGQGPEFLTYFQNEAQLDKSGLPSDRFFAERPEGSVSTLKIQRTQQEDSAVYLCASSSGWGRGGPNTQYFGPGTRLTVL.

The chain has TRBV9 and TRBJ2-7, with D possibly matching TRBD2 (7 bases). The V end lost 0 bases, the J end lost 6 bases, and 10 bases lay between the germline ends. The CDR3 length is 13 residues. Germline loops: CDR1 SGDLS, CDR2 YYNGEE. CDR3 loop: CASSVVGGVEQYF. For the CDR3, the DNA is TGTGCCAGCAGCGTAGTAGGGGGGGTCGAGCAGTACTTC.

The V gene is TRBV24-1, the J gene TRBJ2-2; the D gene is possibly TRBD2 (5 bases). The CDR3 spans 16 residues. CDR1 and CDR2 from the germline V gene are KGHDR and SFDVKD. The V and J ends lost 4 bases and 0 bases respectively, with 11 bases between them. CDR3 sequence (DNA): TGTGCCACCAGTGAGCCAGACTACGCGAACACCGGGGAGCTGTTTTTT. Translated: CATSEPDYANTGELFF.

The rearrangement links TRBV4-1 to TRBJ2-7; 7 nucleotides align to TRBD1. The germline V gene has CDR1 MGHRA and CDR2 YSYEKL. Trimming removed 2 bases from V and 1 base from J; junction bases left unmatched: 2. The CDR3 sequence is 14 residues long. The CDR3 nucleotides are TGCGCCAGCAGCCAATCACAGGGGTCCTACGAGCAGTACTTC. Its translation: CASSQSQGSYEQYF.

The chain employs TRBV9 and TRBJ2-6; 10 nucleotides agree with TRBD1. Germline V gene data show CDR1 as SGDLS and CDR2 as YYNGEE. V shed 2 bases, J shed 4 bases, and the junction held 6 bases outside the gene matches. This CDR3 is 17 amino acids long. The CDR3 spells CASSVGDRGLGANVLTF. DNA for the CDR3: TGTGCCAGCAGCGTTGGTGACAGGGGGCTCGGGGCCAACGTCCTGACTTTC.

The V call is TRBV29-1, the J call TRBJ1-4, with D possibly being TRBD1 (6 bases). Trimming took off 6 bases at V and 8 bases at J, with 16 bases between the two ends. This CDR3 is 13 amino acids long. CDR1 SQVTM and CDR2 ANQGSEA come from the germline V gene. The DNA for the CDR3 is TGCAGCGTGCAAACAGGGTTTATGGAAAAACTGTTTTTT. Translation gives CSVQTGFMEKLFF.

The rearrangement joins TRBV7-8 to TRBJ2-3, with 9 bases that match TRBD2. Trimming at V came to 3 bases and at J to 3 bases, leaving 4 bases not matched to a gene. The length of the CDR3 is 15 residues. Germline V CDR1 and CDR2: SGHVS, FQNEAQ. The CDR3 protein is CASSFERGATDTQYF. The CDR3 nucleotides are TGTGCCAGCAGCTTCGAGCGGGGGGCAACAGATACGCAGTATTTT.

CDR3 in amino acids: CSGWTGEDEQYF. The CDR3 coding sequence is TGCAGCGGCTGGACGGGAGAAGACGAGCAGTACTTC. This sequence joins TRBV29-1 and TRBJ2-7; D perhaps matches TRBD2 (6 bases). V lost 7 bases, J lost 5 bases, and 15 bases lay in between. CDR3 length: 12 residues. Per germline, CDR1 SQVTM and CDR2 ANQGSEA.

The V gene is TRBV19, the J gene TRBJ2-7, with TRBD1 identical over 7 bases. V was pared by 5 bases and J by 3 bases, with 7 bases of the junction left unmatched. Germline CDR1 LNHDA, CDR2 SQIVND (reference sequence). The CDR3 loop spans 14 amino acids. The CDR3 protein is CASSSRQGYYEQYF. In DNA, the CDR3 is TGTGCCAGTAGTTCTCGACAGGGATACTACGAGCAGTACTTC.

This chain uses TRBV2 with TRBJ1-6; no definite D call. The CDR3 length is 12 residues. Looked up from germline, CDR1 is SNHLY and CDR2 is FYNNEI. V was shortened by 6 bases and J by 9 bases, with 9 bases between the two germline ends. The CDR3 is CASRPRGSPLHF. CDR3 bases: TGTGCCAGCAGACCCCGCGGTTCACCCCTCCACTTT.

CDR3 region: CASSVGLGVWDEQFF. The CDR3 nucleotides are TGTGCCAGCAGCGTGGGACTAGGGGTGTGGGATGAGCAGTTCTTC. This sequence joins TRBV7-3 and TRBJ2-1; 8 bases match TRBD2. J lost 8 bases, V lost 5 bases, and 11 bases had no gene match. Germline V gene lookup returns CDR1 SGHTA and CDR2 FQGTGA. The length of the CDR3 is 15 residues.

The chain links TRBV6-1 to TRBJ1-5, with D perhaps matching TRBD1 (5 bases). CDR3 size: 16 residues. Germline CDR1 and CDR2: MNHNS and SASEGT. V was trimmed by 0 bases and J by 2 bases, leaving 11 bases between them. The CDR3 region is CASSEAWGEGNQPQHF. CDR3 DNA: TGTGCCAGCAGTGAAGCGTGGGGGGAAGGCAATCAGCCCCAGCATTTT.

This chain joins TRBV19 and TRBJ2-1, with TRBD2 matching over 8 bases. The length of the CDR3 is 15 residues. J gave up 7 bases and V 5 bases, and 10 bases lay outside the gene matches. Germline V gene sequence: CDR1 LNHDA, CDR2 SQIVND (reference sequence). The CDR3 spells CASSLETSVRNEQFF. CDR3 DNA: TGTGCCAGTAGTTTGGAGACTAGCGTAAGAAATGAGCAGTTCTTC.

The chain uses TRBV5-1 and TRBJ2-7, with TRBD2 matching over 8 bases. This CDR3 contains 15 residues. Germline lookup yields CDR1 SGHRS and CDR2 YFSETQ. J was trimmed by 0 bases and V by 5 bases; bases with no gene match: 7. DNA of the CDR3: TGCGCCAGCAGAACCCAGCGGGGGAGCTCCTACGAGCAGTACTTC. This codes for CASRTQRGSSYEQYF.